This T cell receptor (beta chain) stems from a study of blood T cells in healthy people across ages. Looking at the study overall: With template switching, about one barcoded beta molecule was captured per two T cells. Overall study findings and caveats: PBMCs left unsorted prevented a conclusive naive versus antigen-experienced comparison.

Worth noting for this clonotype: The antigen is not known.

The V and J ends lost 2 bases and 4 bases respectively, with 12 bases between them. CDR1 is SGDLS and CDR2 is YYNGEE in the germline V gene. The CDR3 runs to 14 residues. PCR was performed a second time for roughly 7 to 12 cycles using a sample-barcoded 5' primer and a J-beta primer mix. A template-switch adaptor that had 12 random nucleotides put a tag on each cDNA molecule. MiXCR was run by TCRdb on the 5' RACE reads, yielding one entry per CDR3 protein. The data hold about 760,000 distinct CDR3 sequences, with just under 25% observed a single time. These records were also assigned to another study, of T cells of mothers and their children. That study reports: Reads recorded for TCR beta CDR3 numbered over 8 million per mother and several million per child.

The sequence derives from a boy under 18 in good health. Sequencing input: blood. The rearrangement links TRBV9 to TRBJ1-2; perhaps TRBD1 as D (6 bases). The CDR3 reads CASSVGGGTYGYTF. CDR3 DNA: TGTGCCAGCAGCGTGGGGGGGGGCACCTATGGCTACACCTTC. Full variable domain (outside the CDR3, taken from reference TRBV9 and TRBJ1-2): DSGVTQTPKHLITATGQRVTLRCSPRSGDLSVYWYQQSLDQGLQFLIQYYNGEERAKGNILERFSAQQFPDLHSELNLSSLELGDSALYFCASSVGGGTYGYTFGSGTRLTVV.